These 20 T cell receptor beta chains were all obtained from the same sample, sequenced in a study of T cells in Graves' hyperthyroidism and ophthalmopathy. The investigators amplified TCR beta CDR3 regions from RNA transcripts. The TCR CDR3 was amplified in a first-round RT-PCR using the HTBI primer set. Using its own MiXCR run on the multiplex PCR reads, TCRdb lists one record per CDR3 protein. Altogether some 300,000 distinct CDR3 sequences are present, about an eighth being singletons, with the ten largest covering 6.5% to 10%. The sequencing sample was made of blood. All receptors derive from a woman aged 25 to 45 with Graves' hyperthyroidism that later progressed to Graves' ophthalmopathy.

V usage is TRBV25-1 and J usage is TRBJ2-2, with D perhaps TRBD2 (6 bases). The CDR3 loop spans 13 amino acids. Germline V gene sequence: CDR1 MGHDK, CDR2 SYGVNS. V shed 8 bases and J shed 3 bases, with 10 bases lying between them. The CDR3 nucleotides read TGTGCCAGCTCCGGGACTTACACCGGGGAGCTGTTTTTT. This encodes CASSGTYTGELFF.

This clonotype appeared many times. The chain combines TRBV7-2 with TRBJ2-5, with D unresolved. Germline values: CDR1 SGHTA, CDR2 FQGNSA. Deletions cut 2 bases from V and 5 bases from J, with 9 bases between. CDR3 length equals 13 residues. The CDR3 is CASSLWLRETQYF. The DNA of the CDR3 is TGTGCCAGCAGCTTATGGCTTCGGGAGACCCAGTACTTC.

This clonotype has ten or more counts. The CDR3 sequence is CASSQGWTGFYNEQFF. Written as DNA, the CDR3 is TGTGCCAGCAGCCAAGGATGGACAGGTTTTTACAATGAGCAGTTCTTC. The J gene is TRBJ2-1, the V gene TRBV3-1, with 7 bases fitting TRBD1. Trimming cost V 1 base and J 4 bases; bases outside gene matches: 7. The germline V gene has CDR1 LGHDT and CDR2 YNNKEL (reference sequence). This CDR3 region has 16 residues.

This clonotype was seen repeatedly, ten times or more. This rearrangement joins TRBV7-9 to TRBJ2-7, with 9 bases aligning to TRBD2. J lost 5 bases, V lost 3 bases, and 11 bases had no gene match. The CDR3 loop spans 16 amino acids. Germline V gene data show CDR1 as SEHNR and CDR2 as FQNEAQ (reference sequence). The CDR3 is CASSLAEIAGAHEQYF. CDR3 sequence (DNA): TGTGCCAGCAGCTTGGCGGAAATAGCGGGAGCCCACGAGCAGTACTTC.

The chain uses TRBV20-1 and TRBJ1-1, with 11 bases fitting TRBD1. CDR1 and CDR2 from the germline V gene are DFQATT and SNEGSKA (reference sequence). J lost 1 base, V lost 5 bases, and 9 bases had no gene match. The CDR3 spans 16 residues. This chain's CDR3 is CSAGQGQGGGNTEAFF. For the CDR3, the DNA is TGCAGTGCTGGACAGGGACAGGGGGGGGGGAACACTGAAGCTTTCTTT.

This clonotype showed up just a few times. The chain has TRBV6-2 or TRBV6-3 and TRBJ2-2; a possible D gene is TRBD2 (6 bases). Between the trimmed V and J ends, which lost 6 bases and 4 bases, there was a span of 12 bases. This CDR3 has 14 amino acids. Looked up from germline, CDR1 is MNHEY and CDR2 is SVGEGT. The CDR3 DNA reads TGTGCCAGCAGGGCTAGCGTGGCCACCGGGGAGCTGTTTTTT. The encoded protein is CASRASVATGELFF.

The chain links TRBV6-5 to TRBJ2-2, with TRBD2 matching over 8 bases. The J segment lost 9 bases and the V segment lost 2 bases, leaving 17 bases of the junction unmatched. This CDR3 has 18 residues. Germline CDR1 is MNHEY and CDR2 is SVGAGI. The CDR3 protein is CASSYAGGGGRINRELFF. DNA for the CDR3: TGTGCCAGCAGTTACGCCGGGGGGGGGGGGAGAATTAACCGGGAGCTGTTTTTT.

This clonotype was observed at least ten times. V gene TRBV10-3 combines with J gene TRBJ1-1, with 9 nucleotides matching TRBD1. This CDR3 has 16 residues. CDR1 ENHRY and CDR2 SYGVKD come from the germline V gene. With 11 bases clipped from V and 3 bases from J, the junction kept 16 bases outside the gene matches. CDR3: CASSRDRDRWDTEAFF. In nucleotides, the CDR3 is TGTGCCTCGTCCCGGGACAGGGATCGATGGGACACTGAAGCTTTCTTT.

Many counts were recorded for this clonotype. V is TRBV5-5 and J is TRBJ2-7; no reliable D call. The CDR3 covers 10 residues. Germline V CDR1 and CDR2: SGHKS, YYEKEE (reference sequence). The V and J ends lost 1 base and 6 bases respectively, with 2 bases between them. The CDR3 bases are TGTGCCAGCAGCTTGCCCGAGCAGTACTTC. It yields the protein CASSLPEQYF.

This clonotype was seen ten or more times. The rearrangement uses TRBV7-2 and TRBJ2-4; D may be TRBD1 (5 bases). Looked up from germline, CDR1 is SGHTA and CDR2 is FQGNSA. V lost 1 base, J lost 4 bases, and 14 bases lay in between. The CDR3 runs 16 residues. The DNA for the CDR3 is TGTGCCAGCAGCTTAGGGGCAGGGTTTGGAAAAAACATTCAGTACTTC. Protein: CASSLGAGFGKNIQYF.

This clonotype was found a few times. Since a much larger clone is just one base distant, this may be a read error. The V call is TRBV28, the J call TRBJ2-5, with 8 bases matching TRBD2. J gave up 4 bases and V 8 bases, and 6 bases lay outside the gene matches. This CDR3 contains 13 residues. Germline CDR1 and CDR2: MDHEN and SYDVKM. CDR3: CASGTGGGETQYF. DNA for the CDR3: TGTGCCAGCGGAACGGGGGGGGGAGAGACCCAGTACTTC.

This clonotype was seen a few times. The rearrangement uses TRBV30 and TRBJ2-1, with 12 bases identical to TRBD2. This CDR3 region has 20 residues. V shed 0 bases, J shed 0 bases, and the junction held 12 bases outside the gene matches. CDR1 and CDR2 (germline): GTSNPN, SVGIG (reference sequence). The CDR3 sequence is CAWSVRGGLAGGSSYNEQFF. In DNA form, the CDR3 reads TGTGCCTGGAGTGTCAGAGGGGGGCTAGCGGGAGGGAGCTCCTACAATGAGCAGTTCTTC.

This chain links TRBV6-1 with TRBJ2-1, with D possibly being TRBD2 (5 bases). V was shortened by 7 bases and J by 1 base, with 11 bases between the two germline ends. Germline V gene lookup returns CDR1 MNHNS and CDR2 SASEGT. There are 14 residues in the CDR3. The CDR3 sequence is CASKEADSYNEQFF. In DNA, the CDR3 is TGTGCCAGCAAAGAAGCGGATTCCTACAATGAGCAGTTCTTC.

This chain links TRBV5-1 with TRBJ2-6; D is unresolved. Trimming removed 0 bases from V and 0 bases from J, with 10 bases in between. Germline lookup yields CDR1 SGHRS and CDR2 YFSETQ. CDR3 length equals 17 residues. CDR3 region: CASSLGDFYSGANVLTF. As DNA, the CDR3 is TGCGCCAGCAGCTTGGGGGATTTTTACTCTGGGGCCAACGTCCTGACTTTC.

Many counts were recorded for this clonotype. The chain has TRBV7-8 and TRBJ2-5; 9 bases map to TRBD1. Germline loops: CDR1 SGHVS, CDR2 FQNEAQ. This CDR3 is built from 16 residues. V shed 5 bases, J shed 4 bases, and the junction held 11 bases outside the gene matches. CDR3 protein: CASSQSGTGSGETQYF. CDR3 bases: TGTGCCAGCAGCCAATCCGGGACAGGGAGTGGAGAGACCCAGTACTTC.

In this sample, this clonotype turned up many times. The chain links TRBV9 to TRBJ2-5; D is unresolved. CDR1 is SGDLS and CDR2 is YYNGEE in the germline V gene. There are 16 residues in the CDR3. V was trimmed by 0 bases and J by 2 bases, leaving 14 bases between them. The CDR3 DNA is TGTGCCAGCAGCGTAGCCACATATGCCAGACAAGAGACCCAGTACTTC. This codes for CASSVATYARQETQYF.

This clonotype was picked up many times. The genes are TRBV18 and TRBJ2-1, with no clear D. V lost 2 bases and J 9 bases, leaving 14 bases between the germline ends. The CDR3 runs to 14 residues. The germline gives CDR1 KGHSH, CDR2 LQKENI. CDR3 amino acids: CASSPGPHGTEQFF. The DNA for the CDR3 is TGTGCCAGCTCACCAGGGCCACACGGCACTGAGCAGTTCTTC. Filled out from reference TRBV18 and TRBJ2-1, the complete variable domain reads NAGVMQNPRHLVRRRGQEARLRCSPMKGHSHVYWYRQLPEEGLKFMVYLQKENIIDESGMPKERFSAEFPKEGPSILRIQQVVRGDSAAYFCASSPGPHGTEQFFGPGTRLTVL.

This clonotype was counted many times. The chain carries TRBV5-1 and TRBJ1-1; D gene unclear. The CDR3 contains 12 residues. The germline V gene has CDR1 SGHRS and CDR2 YFSETQ. The V gene lost 7 bases and the J gene lost 3 bases, with 10 bases spanning the gap. CDR3 amino acids: CASGDGDTEAFF. The CDR3 nucleotides are TGCGCCAGCGGCGACGGGGACACTGAAGCTTTCTTT. The full variable domain, with the rest looked up from reference TRBV5-1 and TRBJ1-1, is KAGVTQTPRYLIKTRGQQVTLSCSPISGHRSVSWYQQTPGQGLQFLFEYFSETQRNKGNFPGRFSGRQFSNSRSEMNVSTLELGDSALYLCASGDGDTEAFFGQGTRLTVV.

Ten or more counts support this clonotype. The V call is TRBV7-2, the J call TRBJ2-5, with 10 bases matching TRBD2. Unmatched junction bases numbered 3, after V lost 4 bases and J lost 1 base. The CDR3 is made up of 15 amino acids. Germline CDR1 reads SGHTA; CDR2 reads FQGNSA. The chain's CDR3 is CASSSLAGGQETQYF. In DNA, the CDR3 is TGTGCCAGCAGCTCCTTAGCGGGAGGCCAAGAGACCCAGTACTTC. Full variable domain (rest looked up from reference TRBV7-2 and TRBJ2-5): GAGVSQSPSNKVTEKGKDVELRCDPISGHTALYWYRQSLGQGLEFLIYFQGNSAPDKSGLPSDRFSAERTGGSVSTLTIQRTQQEDSAVYLCASSSLAGGQETQYFGPGTRLLVL.

This clonotype showed up many times. This chain joins TRBV9 and TRBJ2-5, with 8 positions matching TRBD2. Germline V gene data show CDR1 as SGDLS and CDR2 as YYNGEE. The junction had 7 bases not matched to a gene; V was cut back by 7 bases and J by 2 bases. The CDR3 length is 14 residues. CDR3 loop: CASSLAGTQETQYF. CDR3 in DNA: TGTGCCAGCTCGCTAGCGGGTACACAAGAGACCCAGTACTTC.